This T cell receptor beta chain was profiled in a study of Graves' ophthalmopathy and Graves' hyperthyroidism. Amplified material comprised TCR beta CDR3 regions derived from RNA transcripts. After a first-round RT-PCR with HTBI primers, a second-round multiplex PCR was run. TCRdb reprocessed the multiplex PCR reads via MiXCR and lists one record per CDR3 protein. The sample holds some 350,000 distinct CDR3 sequences, about 15% seen once. Ten or more counts support this clonotype. The V gene lost 5 bases and the J gene lost 4 bases, with 14 bases spanning the gap. The CDR3 contains 14 residues. The chain employs TRBV12-3 or TRBV12-4 and TRBJ1-1; unclear D gene. Material for sequencing was peripheral blood. This receptor was taken from an adult woman with stable Graves' hyperthyroidism. CDR3 nucleotide sequence: TGTGCCAGCAGTCCGCCCATGGTCCCCACTGAAGCTTTCTTT. Translating it yields CASSPPMVPTEAFF.